This TCR beta chain emerged from a study of T cell responses to AZD1222 COVID-19 vaccine. CDR3 size: 13 residues. Looked up from germline, CDR1 is MNHEY and CDR2 is SMNVEV (reference sequence). Trimming stripped 5 bases from V and 2 bases from J, with 8 bases between. Here immunoSEQ multiplex PCR was the method, and the copy in TCRdb shows in-frame clones only, minus some. Among around 170,000 clones listed, less than 95% were seen once. This clonotype was obtained from an adult in good health. The chain has TRBV27 and TRBJ2-3; D remains unclear. This material consisted of peripheral blood, taken on day 0 of AZD1222 vaccination. The CDR3 is CASSPYNTDTQYF. The CDR3 nucleotides are TGTGCCAGCAGTCCCTACAACACAGATACGCAGTATTTT.